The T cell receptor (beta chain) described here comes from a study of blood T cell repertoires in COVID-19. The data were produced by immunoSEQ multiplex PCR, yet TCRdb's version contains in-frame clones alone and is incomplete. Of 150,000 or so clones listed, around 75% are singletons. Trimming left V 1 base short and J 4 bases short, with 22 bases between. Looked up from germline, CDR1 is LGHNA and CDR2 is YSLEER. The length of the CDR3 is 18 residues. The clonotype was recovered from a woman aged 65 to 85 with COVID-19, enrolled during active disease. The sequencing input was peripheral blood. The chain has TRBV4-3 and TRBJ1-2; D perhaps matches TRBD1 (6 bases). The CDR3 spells CASSQGPGPGAGGYGYTF. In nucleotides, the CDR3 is TGCGCCAGCAGCCAAGGTCCGGGGCCGGGGGCGGGGGGCTATGGCTACACCTTC.